In its sample, the clone carrying this TCR beta chain was seen many times. What it binds is unknown. Via MiXCR, TCRdb re-called the 5' RACE reads, giving one row per CDR3 protein. The table includes 18,000 or so distinct CDR3 sequences, 5.7% detected once. Germline lookup yields CDR1 SQVTM and CDR2 ANQGSEA. The CDR3 is 12 amino acids. Trimming stripped 2 bases from V and 5 bases from J, with 7 bases between. The record originates from a study of spatial heterogeneity in lung cancer. Sample time point: sample taken at primary tumor resection. Extraction of whole RNA from tumor, nontumor lung or frozen PBMC preceded unsorted sequencing. Overall study findings and caveats: Counts of expanded intratumoral alpha and beta TCRs tracked tumor mutation counts.

The chain recombines TRBV29-1 with TRBJ2-1, with D possibly TRBD1 on 6 matching bases. The receptor comes from a female donor with early-stage non-small cell lung cancer. This specimen consisted of lung tumor tissue, obtained at surgery. CDR3 in amino acids: CSVEKGDNEQFF. The CDR3 region has the DNA TGCAGCGTTGAAAAGGGGGACAATGAGCAGTTCTTC.